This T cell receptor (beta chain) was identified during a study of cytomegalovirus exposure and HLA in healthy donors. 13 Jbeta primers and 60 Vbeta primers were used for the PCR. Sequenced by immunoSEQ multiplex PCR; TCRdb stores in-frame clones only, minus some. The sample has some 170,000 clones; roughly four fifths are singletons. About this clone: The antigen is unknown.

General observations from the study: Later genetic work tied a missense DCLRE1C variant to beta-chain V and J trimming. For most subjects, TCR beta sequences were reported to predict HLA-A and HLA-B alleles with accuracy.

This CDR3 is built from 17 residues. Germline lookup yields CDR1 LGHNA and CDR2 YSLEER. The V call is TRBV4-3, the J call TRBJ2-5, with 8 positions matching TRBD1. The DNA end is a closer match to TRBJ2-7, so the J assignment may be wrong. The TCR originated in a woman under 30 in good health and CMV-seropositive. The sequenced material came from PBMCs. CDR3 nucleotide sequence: TGCGCCAGCAGCCAAGAAGCTTTTGTGACAGGGGACTACGAGCAGTACTTC. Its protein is CASSQEAFVTGDYEQYF.